The 2 T cell receptor beta chains below all came from one sample that was sequenced in a study of CD8+ T cells in alopecia areata. The treatment is: oral pan-JAK inhibitor, 5-10 mg twice daily. After isolation, RNA underwent reverse transcription to generate cDNA as the sequencing template. TCRdb's table, derived via immunoSEQ multiplex PCR, lists solely in-frame clones and lacks some. The data show around 100,000 clones, 70% to 90% seen once. This specimen was CD8+ T cells sorted from blood, taken between weeks 30 and 35, from a patient treated with tofacitinib. Source of these receptors: a human donor with alopecia areata.

CDR3 sequence reads: CSHTSRGNGNEQFF. In DNA form, the CDR3 reads TGCAGTCATACTTCTAGGGGAAATGGCAATGAGCAGTTCTTC. The chain uses TRBV29-1 and TRBJ2-1; D is perhaps TRBD1 (5 bases). The germline V gene has CDR1 SQVTM and CDR2 ANQGSEA. The CDR3 loop spans 14 amino acids.

CDR3 coding DNA: TGCAGCGTTGAATTGGGGGGGAACTCCTACGAGCAGTACTTC. Its translation is CSVELGGNSYEQYF. V is TRBV29-1 and J is TRBJ2-7; 7 bases are shared with TRBD2. This CDR3 has 14 amino acids. The J segment lost 0 bases and the V segment lost 2 bases, leaving 4 bases of the junction unmatched. Germline values: CDR1 SQVTM, CDR2 ANQGSEA.